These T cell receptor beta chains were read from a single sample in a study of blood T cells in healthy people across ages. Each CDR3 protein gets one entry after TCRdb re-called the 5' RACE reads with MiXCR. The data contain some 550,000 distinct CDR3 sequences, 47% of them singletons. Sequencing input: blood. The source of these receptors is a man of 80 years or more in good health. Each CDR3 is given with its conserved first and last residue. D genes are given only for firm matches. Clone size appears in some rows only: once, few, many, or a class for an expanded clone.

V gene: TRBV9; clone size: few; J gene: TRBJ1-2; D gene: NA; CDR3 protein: CASSVRDYGYTF; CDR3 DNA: TGTGCCAGCAGCGTCCGGGACTATGGCTACACCTTC
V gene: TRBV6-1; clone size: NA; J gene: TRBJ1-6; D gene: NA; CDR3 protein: CASSGSLDSPLHF; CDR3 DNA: TGTGCCAGCAGTGGCAGTCTTGATTCACCCCTCCACTTT
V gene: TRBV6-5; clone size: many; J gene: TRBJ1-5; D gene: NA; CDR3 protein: CASSRRGSNQPQHF; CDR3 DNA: TGTGCCAGCAGCCGGAGGGGAAGCAATCAGCCCCAGCATTTT
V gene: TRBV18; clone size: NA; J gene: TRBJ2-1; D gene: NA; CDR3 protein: CASSPQGYNEQFF; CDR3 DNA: TGTGCCAGCTCACCGCAGGGTTACAATGAGCAGTTCTTC
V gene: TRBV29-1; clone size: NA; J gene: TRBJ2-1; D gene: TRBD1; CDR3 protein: CSVARDRGYNEQFF; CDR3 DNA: TGCAGCGTTGCCCGAGACAGGGGTTACAATGAGCAGTTCTTC
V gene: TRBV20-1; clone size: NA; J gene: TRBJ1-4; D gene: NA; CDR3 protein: CSARPGGPNEKLFF; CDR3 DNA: TGCAGTGCTAGGCCTGGAGGACCTAATGAAAAACTGTTTTTT
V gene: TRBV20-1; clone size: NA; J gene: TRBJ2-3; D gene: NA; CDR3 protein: CSARDFRGGRGTDTQYF; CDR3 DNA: TGCAGTGCTAGAGATTTTCGCGGCGGGCGTGGTACAGATACGCAGTATTTT
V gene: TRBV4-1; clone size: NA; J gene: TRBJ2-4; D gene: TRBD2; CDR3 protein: CASSQGLAGGLDIQYF; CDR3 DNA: TGCGCCAGCAGCCAAGGACTAGCGGGGGGGCTCGACATTCAGTACTTC
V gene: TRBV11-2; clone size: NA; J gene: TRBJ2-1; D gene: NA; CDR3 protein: CASSARDPSYNEQFF; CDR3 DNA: TGTGCCAGCAGCGCGCGGGACCCCTCATATAATGAGCAGTTCTTC
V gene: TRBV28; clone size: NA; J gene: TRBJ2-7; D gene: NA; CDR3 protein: CASSFFGVGLDEQYF; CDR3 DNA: TGTGCCAGCAGTTTCTTTGGTGTAGGGCTCGACGAGCAGTACTTC
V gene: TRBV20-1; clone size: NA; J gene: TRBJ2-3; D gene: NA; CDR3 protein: CSAKRGITPTDTQYF; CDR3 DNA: TGCAGTGCCAAAAGGGGGATAACGCCTACAGATACGCAGTATTTT
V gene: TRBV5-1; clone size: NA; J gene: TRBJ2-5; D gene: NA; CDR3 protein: CASSLVGFRETQYF; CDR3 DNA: TGCGCCAGCAGCTTGGTTGGATTCCGAGAGACCCAGTACTTC
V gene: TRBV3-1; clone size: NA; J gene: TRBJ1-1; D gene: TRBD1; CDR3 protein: CASSHNRGGTEAFF; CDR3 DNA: TGTGCCAGCAGCCACAACAGGGGTGGCACTGAAGCTTTCTTT
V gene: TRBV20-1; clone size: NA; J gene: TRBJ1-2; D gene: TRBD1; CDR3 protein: CSARDSQGADYGYTF; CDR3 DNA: TGCAGTGCTAGAGATTCCCAGGGGGCAGACTATGGCTACACCTTC
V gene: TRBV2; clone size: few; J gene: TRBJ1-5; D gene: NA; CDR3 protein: CASSWGSGNQPQHF; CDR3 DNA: TGTGCCAGCAGTTGGGGCAGTGGGAATCAGCCCCAGCATTTT
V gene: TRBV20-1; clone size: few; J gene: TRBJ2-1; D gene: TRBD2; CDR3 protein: CSAQTSGGAEHEQFF; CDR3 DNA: TGCAGTGCTCAAACGTCGGGGGGGGCCGAGCATGAGCAGTTCTTC
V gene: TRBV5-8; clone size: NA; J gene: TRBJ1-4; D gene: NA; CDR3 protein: CASSVDRTNEKLFF; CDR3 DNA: TGTGCCAGCAGCGTGGACAGAACTAATGAAAAACTGTTTTTT
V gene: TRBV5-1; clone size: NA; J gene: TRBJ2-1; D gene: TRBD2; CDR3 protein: CASSLRTSGWYNEQFF; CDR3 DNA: TGCGCCAGCAGCCTCCGGACTAGCGGGTGGTACAATGAGCAGTTCTTC
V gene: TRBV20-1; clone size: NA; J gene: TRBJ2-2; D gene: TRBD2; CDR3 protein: CSARGLAGGANTGELFF; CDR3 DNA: TGCAGTGCCAGGGGACTAGCGGGAGGCGCGAACACCGGGGAGCTGTTTTTT
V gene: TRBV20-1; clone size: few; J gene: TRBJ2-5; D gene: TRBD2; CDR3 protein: CSARVTSGMQETQYF; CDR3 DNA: TGCAGTGCTAGAGTGACTAGCGGGATGCAAGAGACCCAGTACTTC
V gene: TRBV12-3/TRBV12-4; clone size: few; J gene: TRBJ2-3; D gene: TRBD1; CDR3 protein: CASSQTGTYTDTQYF; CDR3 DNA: TGTGCCAGCAGCCAGACAGGGACATACACAGATACGCAGTATTTT
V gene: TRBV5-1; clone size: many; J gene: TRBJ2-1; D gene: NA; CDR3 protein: CASSQSGDTRHEQFF; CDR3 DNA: TGCGCCAGCAGCCAGTCAGGGGATACGCGTCATGAGCAGTTCTTC
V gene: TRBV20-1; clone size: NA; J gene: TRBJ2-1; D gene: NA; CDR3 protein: CSARALGSSYNEQFF; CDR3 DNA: TGCAGTGCTAGAGCCCTGGGGAGTTCCTACAATGAGCAGTTCTTC
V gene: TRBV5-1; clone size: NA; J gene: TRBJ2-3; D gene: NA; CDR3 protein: CASSFPAGGARVDTQYF; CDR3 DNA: TGCGCCAGCAGCTTCCCAGCAGGAGGTGCTAGAGTGGATACGCAGTATTTT
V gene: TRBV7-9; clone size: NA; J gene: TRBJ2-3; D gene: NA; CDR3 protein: CASSLALGTPDTQYF; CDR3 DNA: TGTGCCAGCAGCTTAGCGCTGGGGACCCCAGATACGCAGTATTTT
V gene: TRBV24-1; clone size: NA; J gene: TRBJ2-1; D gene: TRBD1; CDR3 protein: CATSDPHRGRPSNEQFF; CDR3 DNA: TGTGCCACCAGTGACCCTCACAGGGGGCGGCCCTCCAATGAGCAGTTCTTC
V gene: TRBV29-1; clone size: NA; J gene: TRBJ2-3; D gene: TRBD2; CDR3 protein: CSVEGTSETDTQYF; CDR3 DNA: TGCAGCGTTGAAGGGACTAGCGAAACAGATACGCAGTATTTT
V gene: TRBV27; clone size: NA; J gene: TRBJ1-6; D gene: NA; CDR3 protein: CASSLSTRAGSPPLHF; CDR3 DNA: TGTGCCAGCAGTTTATCCACAAGGGCAGGGTCGCCACCCCTCCACTTT
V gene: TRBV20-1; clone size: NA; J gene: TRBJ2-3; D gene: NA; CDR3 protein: CSAPAADTQYF; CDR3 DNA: TGCAGTGCTCCAGCTGCAGATACGCAGTATTTT
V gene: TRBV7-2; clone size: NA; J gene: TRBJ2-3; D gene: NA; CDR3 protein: CASSLTPTRPDTQYF; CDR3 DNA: TGTGCCAGCAGCCTTACTCCTACCCGGCCAGATACGCAGTATTTT
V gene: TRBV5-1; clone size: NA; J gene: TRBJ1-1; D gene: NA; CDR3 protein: CASSLAPANTEAFF; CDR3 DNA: TGCGCCAGCAGCTTGGCCCCAGCTAACACTGAAGCTTTCTTT
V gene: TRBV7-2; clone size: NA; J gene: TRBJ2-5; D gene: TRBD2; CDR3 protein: CASSYVSRGGKETQYF; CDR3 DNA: TGTGCCAGCAGCTACGTTTCTCGGGGGGGAAAAGAGACCCAGTACTTC
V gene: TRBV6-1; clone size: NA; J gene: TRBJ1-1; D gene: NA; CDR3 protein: CASSEMVSSLAFF; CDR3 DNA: TGTGCCAGCAGTGAAATGGTCAGCAGCTTAGCTTTCTTT
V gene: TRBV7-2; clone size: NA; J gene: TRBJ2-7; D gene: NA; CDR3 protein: CASSLASQSYDQYF; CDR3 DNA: TGTGCCAGCAGCTTAGCATCTCAGTCCTACGATCAGTACTTC
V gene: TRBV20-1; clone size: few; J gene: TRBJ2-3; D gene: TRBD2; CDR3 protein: CSASRAGDTDTQYF; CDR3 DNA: TGCAGTGCTAGCCGCGCGGGAGACACAGATACGCAGTATTTT
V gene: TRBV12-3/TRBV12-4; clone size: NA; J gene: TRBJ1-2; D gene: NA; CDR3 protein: CASTSRELGRSDYGYTF; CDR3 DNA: TGTGCCAGCACTTCCCGGGAATTGGGCAGGTCCGACTATGGCTACACCTTC
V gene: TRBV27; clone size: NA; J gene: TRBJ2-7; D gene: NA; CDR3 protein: CASSLSGPGEQYF; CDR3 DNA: TGTGCCAGCAGTTTATCCGGACCGGGTGAGCAGTACTTC
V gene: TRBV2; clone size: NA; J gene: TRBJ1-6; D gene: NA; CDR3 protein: CASSTRNLMDSPLHF; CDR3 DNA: TGTGCCAGCAGCACCAGGAACCTTATGGATTCACCCCTCCACTTT
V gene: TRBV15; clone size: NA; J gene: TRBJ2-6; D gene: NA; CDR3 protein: CATRRIDRQSGANVLTF; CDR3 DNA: TGTGCCACCCGTCGAATAGACAGGCAATCTGGGGCCAACGTCCTGACTTTC
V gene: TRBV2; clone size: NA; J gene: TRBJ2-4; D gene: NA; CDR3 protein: CASSERPKNIQYF; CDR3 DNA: TGTGCCAGCAGTGAAAGGCCCAAAAACATTCAGTACTTC
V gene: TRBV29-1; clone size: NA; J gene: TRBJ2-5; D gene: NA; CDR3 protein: CSVKGSVGVGVETQYF; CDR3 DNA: TGCAGCGTGAAGGGGTCTGTAGGAGTTGGGGTAGAGACCCAGTACTTC
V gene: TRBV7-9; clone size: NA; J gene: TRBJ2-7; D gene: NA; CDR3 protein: CASSLDRRRYF; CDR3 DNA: TGTGCCAGCAGCCTTGATCGGCGGCGGTACTTC
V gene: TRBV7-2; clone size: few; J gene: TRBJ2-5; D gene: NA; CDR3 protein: CASSPPGTGETQYF; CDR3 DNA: TGTGCCAGCAGCCCGCCCGGGACCGGGGAGACCCAGTACTTC
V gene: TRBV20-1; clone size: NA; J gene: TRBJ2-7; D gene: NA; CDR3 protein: CSAGPPGGGYEQYF; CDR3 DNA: TGCAGTGCTGGACCCCCGGGTGGGGGGTACGAGCAGTACTTC
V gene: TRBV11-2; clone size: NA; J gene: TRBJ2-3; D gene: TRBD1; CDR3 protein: CASSPNRGNTDTQYF; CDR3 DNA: TGTGCCAGCAGCCCAAACAGGGGTAACACAGATACGCAGTATTTT
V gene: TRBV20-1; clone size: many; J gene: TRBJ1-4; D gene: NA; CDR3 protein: CSALQIDNEKLFF; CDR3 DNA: TGCAGTGCTTTACAGATAGATAATGAAAAACTGTTTTTT
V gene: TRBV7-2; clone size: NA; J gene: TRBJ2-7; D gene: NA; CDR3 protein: CASSPYARGSVYEQYF; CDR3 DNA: TGTGCCAGCAGCCCCTACGCGAGGGGTAGCGTCTACGAGCAGTACTTC